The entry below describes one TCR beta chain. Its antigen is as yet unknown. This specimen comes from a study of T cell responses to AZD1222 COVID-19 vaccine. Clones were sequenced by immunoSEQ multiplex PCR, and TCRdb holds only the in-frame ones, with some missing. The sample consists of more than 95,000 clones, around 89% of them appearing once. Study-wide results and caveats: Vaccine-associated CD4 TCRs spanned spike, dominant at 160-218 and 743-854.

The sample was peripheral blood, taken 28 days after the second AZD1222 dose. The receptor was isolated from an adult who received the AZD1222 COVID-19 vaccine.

This chain's CDR3 is CASSPRQALSNQPQHF. CDR3 in DNA: TGTGCCAGCAGTCCTCGACAGGCGCTGAGCAATCAGCCCCAGCATTTT. The chain combines TRBV27 with TRBJ1-5; possible D gene TRBD1, 6 bases. The CDR3 contains 16 residues. Germline assignment: CDR1 MNHEY and CDR2 SMNVEV (reference sequence). Trimming cost V 5 bases and J 1 base, with 15 bases left between them.